This record looks at one T cell receptor (beta chain) sequence and its context. Its antigen is unidentified. This record belongs to a study of cytomegalovirus exposure and HLA in healthy donors. Findings and limits, study-wide: The presence/absence work took it that sequencing depth was about the same across donors. Exclusion as indistinguishable affected some V segments, including TRBV6-2 and TRBV6-3.

While unrecorded immune exposures were likely, the donors were nominally healthy when sampled. The PCR contained 60 Vbeta and 13 Jbeta primers. Only in-frame clones appear in the TCRdb table, and some are missing; sequencing was by immunoSEQ multiplex PCR. Of 95,000 to 100,000 clones detected, 76% appear once; the ten largest clones hold 19%. The trim removed 5 bases at V and 3 bases at J, leaving 5 bases unmatched. The CDR3 extends over 17 amino acids. In germline, CDR1 is SEHNR, CDR2 FQNEAQ (reference sequence). The sequence was collected from a woman aged 55-75 years in good health and CMV-seropositive. What was sequenced was PBMCs. V gene TRBV7-9 combines with J gene TRBJ2-1, with 15 bases matching TRBD2. CDR3: CASSPGLAGGLYNEQFF. The CDR3 nucleotides read TGTGCCAGCAGCCCCGGACTAGCGGGAGGGCTCTACAATGAGCAGTTCTTC.